Listed below are T cell receptor beta chains from one sample, sequenced in a study of T cell responses to AZD1222 COVID-19 vaccine. The method was immunoSEQ multiplex PCR; TCRdb's version includes in-frame clones alone and lacks a portion of them. The sample holds roughly 110,000 clones, roughly 85% seen once. Sequencing used peripheral blood, obtained 28 days after the second AZD1222 dose. The receptors come from an adult who received the AZD1222 COVID-19 vaccine. CDR3s include the opening cysteine and the closing phenylalanine or tryptophan. Size is stated for part of the rows, as once, few or many counts, or as a class when the clone is expanded.

size,V,J,CDR3
.,TRBV13,TRBJ1-2,CASSLGTKANYGYTF
.,TRBV12-3/TRBV12-4,TRBJ1-1,CASKTGGTEAFF
.,TRBV5-8,TRBJ2-3,CASSLGGQRSTDTQYF
.,TRBV6-6,TRBJ1-2,CASSSRETGNYGYTF
.,TRBV6-1,TRBJ1-2,CASSEGGGADGYTF
few,TRBV7-9,TRBJ1-6,CASSTSGRDYNSPLHF
.,TRBV19,TRBJ2-7,CASSTGLAVREQYF
.,TRBV19,TRBJ2-3,CASTSGGASTDTQYF
.,TRBV19,TRBJ2-7,CASRSAYEQYF
.,TRBV3-1/TRBV3-2,TRBJ1-2,CASSQDRSSGYTF
.,TRBV3-1/TRBV3-2,TRBJ1-6,CASSQVRQRNSPLHF
.,TRBV3-1/TRBV3-2,TRBJ1-1,CASSQGTQGFTEAFF
.,TRBV3-1/TRBV3-2,TRBJ2-7,CASSQGVGPYEQYF
.,TRBV28,TRBJ1-5,CASSFSTLGRNQPQHF
.,TRBV10-3,TRBJ2-7,CAISLGQSSYEQYF
.,TRBV19,TRBJ1-1,CAIAGLGNTEAFF
.,TRBV10-3,TRBJ1-4,CAISERVEKLFF
.,TRBV29-1,TRBJ2-1,CSVEDQAVGEQFF
.,TRBV2,TRBJ1-2,CASVENGAAANYGYTF
.,TRBV29-1,TRBJ1-1,CSVEDYLAGGTLNTEAFF
.,TRBV3-1/TRBV3-2,TRBJ2-2,CASSHGGHTGELFF
.,TRBV13,TRBJ2-7,CASSPARSYEQYF
.,TRBV13,TRBJ2-7,CASSFSLMGLGNEQYF
.,TRBV24-1,TRBJ1-5,CATSDGGAGVPQHF
.,TRBV5-4,TRBJ2-5,CASSLEVAGGQETQYF
once,TRBV11-2,TRBJ2-5,CASSLGETQYF
.,TRBV5-4,TRBJ2-1,CASSLAGGSSSYNEQFF
.,TRBV5-1,TRBJ1-6,CASSFGRETYNSPLHF
.,TRBV6-5,TRBJ2-2,CASSYSAFYTGELFF
few,TRBV4-3,TRBJ1-2,CASSQGSSSNYGYTF
.,TRBV7-9,TRBJ1-1,CASSLDILNTEAFF
once,TRBV5-4,TRBJ2-3,CASSPGWSTDTQYF
.,TRBV7-9,TRBJ1-4,CASSSAGDLNEKLFF
.,TRBV10-3,TRBJ2-1,CAISEQPYNEQFF
.,TRBV6-6,TRBJ1-4,CASSPRTVLPSNEKLFF
.,TRBV28,TRBJ2-5,CASSLIGRKETQYF
.,TRBV7-2,TRBJ2-3,CASSLGLPRTDTQYF
.,TRBV7-9,TRBJ1-5,CASSLRGADQPQHF
once,TRBV27,TRBJ1-5,CAREIWTEVVSIAIKPQHF
.,TRBV6-5,TRBJ2-7,CASSFDRDSYEQYF
.,TRBV28,TRBJ1-1,CASTAVQSTEAFF
.,TRBV5-5,TRBJ2-7,CASSPGVGYEQYF
.,TRBV29-1,TRBJ1-2,CSVERGGHGYTF
.,TRBV5-1,TRBJ2-5,CASSLGQYQETQYF
.,TRBV10-3,TRBJ2-6,CAISESGTGVSGANVLTF
.,TRBV6-5,TRBJ1-2,CASSYTRDYGYTF
.,TRBV7-8,TRBJ2-7,CASSPGGGQTTSYEQYF
.,TRBV6-6,TRBJ2-7,CASSYGTGGYEQYF
.,TRBV5-4,TRBJ2-6,CASSFLQPSGANVLTF
.,TRBV12-3/TRBV12-4,TRBJ2-1,CASSPELGEQFF